This T cell receptor (beta chain) was sequenced for a study of CXCR3-negative and CXCR3-positive naive CD8 T cells. Findings of the study overall: CXCR3-expressing naive cells carried TRB CDR3s more hydrophobic than those of CXCR3-negative naive cells. Sequencing showed both naive subsets with comparably high diversity, and memory CD8+ cells much lower.

TRB cDNA libraries were made by UMI-labeled 5' RACE. TCRdb re-called the 5' RACE reads and gives one entry per CDR3 protein, without DNA. This sample contains 55,000 to 70,000 distinct CDR3 sequences. Germline V gene lookup returns CDR1 DFQATT and CDR2 SNEGSKA (reference sequence). The CDR3 is made up of 16 amino acids. CD45RO-CCR7+CD27+CD95- marked naive CD8+ T cells. Notes on this clonotype: Its antigen is unknown.

Sequencing was performed on naive CXCR3+ CD8+ T cells from blood. Specified subset: CD45RO-CCR7+CD27+CD95- naive CD8+ T cells expressing CXCR3 (TNR3+). This TCR was recovered from a human donor in good health. Some clones in this sample may be carry-over from other donors' samples. The rearrangement joins TRBV20-1 to TRBJ1-5; TCRdb picks TRBD1, but there is no DNA to check that call. CDR3 loop: CSARGRGAGSNQPQHF.